This TCR beta chain was recovered during a study of identical twins (dated by TCRdb to the mid-2010s). Regarding the study in general: To test whether fetal clonotypes persist, the study used deep sequencing on TCR alpha and beta repertoires from monozygotic twins, unrelated adults of various ages, and cord blood. Replicate twin experiments were performed at different times using different library preparation protocols to rule out contamination.

Results the study describes overall, beyond this receptor: Abundant cord blood beta clonotypes had fewer insertions, young adult naive repertoires showed a similar but weaker trend, and memory repertoires showed no such trend. In beta out-of-frame sequences, excess twin sharing was weaker, because having fewer shared sequences lowered the signal-to-noise ratio. Compared with coincidental sharing between unrelated individuals, out-of-frame TCR alpha sequences shared between twins showed an excess of sequences with low generation probability. In monozygotic twins, recombination models systematically underestimated out-of-frame TCR alpha sharing, but the models matched the sharing seen between unrelated individuals. Because the same donors could not be followed over many years, the conclusions relied on cross-sectional statistical analysis. Invariant T cells such as MAIT and iNKT could partly confound zero-insertion analyses, although diverse VJ usage argued against such confounding for most clonotypes.

Libraries were constructed by 5' RACE. Sequenced on an Illumina HiSeq 2000. A universal primer binding site was added through template switching, and the final cDNA carried a unique molecular identifier so that TCR cDNA molecules could be counted accurately. Specific primers in the conserved constant-segment region were used to synthesize first-strand cDNA for the TCR alpha and beta chains. To control for contamination, every cDNA library was double barcoded, receiving both a SMART-Mk sample barcode and Illumina barcodes. TruSeq adapter sequences along with Illumina sample barcodes were introduced in two successive PCR steps. The Illumina HiSeq platform was used with custom primers to sequence TCR alpha and beta cDNA libraries. The paper's processing steps were these. Raw reads were processed with MiGEC to extract unique molecular identifiers, and MiXCR was used to determine CDR3 positions. Recombination models were inferred per individual with the repgenHMM and IGoR tools using an EM algorithm. Shared clonotype analysis was performed with the tcR package in R, normalizing sharing by the product of cloneset sizes. Out-of-frame nonproductive sequences were analyzed to study raw recombination free of thymic and clonal selection effects. The public reads were reprocessed in TCRdb via fastp at Q25 and MiXCR, keeping in-frame beta chains. Rows merge per CDR3 protein into single entries with the most common DNA and genes. What appears here as the V and J calls and clone size reflects TCRdb's work, not the paper's. The sample table holds approximately 550,000 distinct CDR3 sequences, of which about 20% were seen once. The top ten clonotypes cover around 0.5% of the sample.

Turning to this clonotype: No cognate antigen has been identified for it. Per-base quality was not reported, and no clone a single base away is much larger than it.

Every donor was a healthy Caucasian. Three pairs of female monozygotic twins, all aged about 18 to 30 years, were included in the twin cohort. Positive isolation kits from Invitrogen were used to isolate the CD4+ and CD8+ T cell populations. This same sample was also taken into another study, of yellow fever vaccine responses in identical twins. As that second paper reports: According to the authors, in identical twins the way T cells responded to vaccination appeared partly convergent and partly personalized. The study precisely tracked vaccine-responding T cell clones in identical twins.

The source of this sequence is a young woman in good health. The sequencing input was CD4+ T cells sorted from blood.

The DNA sequence is given as TGCAGTGCTAGATCGGGACGGTCAACAGATACGCAGTATTTT. This sequence encodes CSARSGRSTDTQYF. This receptor chain uses TRBV20-1 and TRBJ2-3; the D gene could be TRBD1 or TRBD2, each one agreeing over 5 bases. V is shortened by 2 bases, J by 3 bases, and the region joining them spans 12 bases. The germline V gene (reference sequence) sets CDR1 to DFQATT and CDR2 to SNEGSKA. The CDR3 runs 14 residues from the cysteine to the phenylalanine. Of all the DNA, just the CDR3 is kept, 42 bases in frame from base 1.